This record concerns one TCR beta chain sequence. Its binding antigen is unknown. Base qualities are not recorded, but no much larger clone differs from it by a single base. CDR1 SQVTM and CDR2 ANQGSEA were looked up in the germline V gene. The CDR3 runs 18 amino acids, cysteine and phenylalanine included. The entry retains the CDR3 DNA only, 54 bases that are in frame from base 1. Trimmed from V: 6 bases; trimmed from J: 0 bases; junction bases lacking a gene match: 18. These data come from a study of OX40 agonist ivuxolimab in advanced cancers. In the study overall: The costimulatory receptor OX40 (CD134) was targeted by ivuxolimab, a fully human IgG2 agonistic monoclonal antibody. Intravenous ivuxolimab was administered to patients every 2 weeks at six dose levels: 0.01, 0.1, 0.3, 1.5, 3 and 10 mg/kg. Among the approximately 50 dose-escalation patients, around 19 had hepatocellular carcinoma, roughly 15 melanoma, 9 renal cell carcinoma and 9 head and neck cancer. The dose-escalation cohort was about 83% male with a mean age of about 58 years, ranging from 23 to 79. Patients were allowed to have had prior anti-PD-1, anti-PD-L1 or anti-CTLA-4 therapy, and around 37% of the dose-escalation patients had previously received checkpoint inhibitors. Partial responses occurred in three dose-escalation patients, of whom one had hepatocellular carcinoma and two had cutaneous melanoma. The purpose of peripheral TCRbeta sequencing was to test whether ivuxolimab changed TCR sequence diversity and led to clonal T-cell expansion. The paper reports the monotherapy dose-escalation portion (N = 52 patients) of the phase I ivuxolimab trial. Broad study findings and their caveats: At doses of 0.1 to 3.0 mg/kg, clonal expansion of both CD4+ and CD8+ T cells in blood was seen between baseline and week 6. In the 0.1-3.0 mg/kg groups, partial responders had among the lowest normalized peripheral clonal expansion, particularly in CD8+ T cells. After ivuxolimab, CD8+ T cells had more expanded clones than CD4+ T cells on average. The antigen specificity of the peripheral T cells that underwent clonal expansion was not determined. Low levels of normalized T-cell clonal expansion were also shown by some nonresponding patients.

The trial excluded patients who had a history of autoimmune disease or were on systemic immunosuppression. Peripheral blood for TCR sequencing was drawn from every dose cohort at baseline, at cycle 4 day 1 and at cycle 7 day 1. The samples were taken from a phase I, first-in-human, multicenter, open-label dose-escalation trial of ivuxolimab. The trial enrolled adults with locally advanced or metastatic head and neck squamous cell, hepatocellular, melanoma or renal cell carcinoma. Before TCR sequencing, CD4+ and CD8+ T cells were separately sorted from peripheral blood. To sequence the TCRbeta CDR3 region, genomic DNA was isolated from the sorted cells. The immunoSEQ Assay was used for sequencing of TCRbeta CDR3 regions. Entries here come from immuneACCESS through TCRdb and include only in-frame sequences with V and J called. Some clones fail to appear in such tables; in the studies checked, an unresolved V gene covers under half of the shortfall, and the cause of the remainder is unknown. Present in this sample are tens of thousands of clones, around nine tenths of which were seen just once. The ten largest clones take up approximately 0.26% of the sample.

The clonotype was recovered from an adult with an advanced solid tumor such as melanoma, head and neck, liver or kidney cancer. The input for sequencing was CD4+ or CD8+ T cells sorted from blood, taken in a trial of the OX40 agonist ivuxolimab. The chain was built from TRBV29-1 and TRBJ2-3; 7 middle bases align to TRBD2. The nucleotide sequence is TGCAGCGTCGCGCGCGCTGCTAGCGGAACTTCTAGCACAGATACGCAGTATTTT. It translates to CSVARAASGTSSTDTQYF.